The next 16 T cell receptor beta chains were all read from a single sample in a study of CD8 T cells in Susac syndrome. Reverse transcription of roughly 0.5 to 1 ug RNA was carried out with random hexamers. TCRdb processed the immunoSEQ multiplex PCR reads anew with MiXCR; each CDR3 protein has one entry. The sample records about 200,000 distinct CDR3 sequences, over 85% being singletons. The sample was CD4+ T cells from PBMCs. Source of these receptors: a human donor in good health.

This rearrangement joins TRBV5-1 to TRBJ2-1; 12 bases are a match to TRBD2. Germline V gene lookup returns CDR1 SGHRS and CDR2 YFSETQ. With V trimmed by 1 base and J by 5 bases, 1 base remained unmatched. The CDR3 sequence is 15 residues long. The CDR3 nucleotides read TGCGCCAGCAGCTTGCTAGCGGGAGGGGACAATGAGCAGTTCTTC. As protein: CASSLLAGGDNEQFF.

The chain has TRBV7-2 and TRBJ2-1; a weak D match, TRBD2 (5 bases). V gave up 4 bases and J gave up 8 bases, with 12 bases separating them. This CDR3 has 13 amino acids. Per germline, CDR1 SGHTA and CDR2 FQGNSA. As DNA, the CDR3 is TGTGCCAGCAGCTCGGAAATGAGGGATGAGCAGTTCTTC. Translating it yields CASSSEMRDEQFF. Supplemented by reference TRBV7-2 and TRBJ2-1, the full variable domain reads GAGVSQSPSNKVTEKGKDVELRCDPISGHTALYWYRQSLGQGLEFLIYFQGNSAPDKSGLPSDRFSAERTGGSVSTLTIQRTQQEDSAVYLCASSSEMRDEQFFGPGTRLTVL.

The CDR3 loop reads CASSQRDGDTEAFF. The CDR3 DNA follows: TGTGCCAGCAGCCAAAGGGATGGGGACACTGAAGCTTTCTTT. The rearrangement joins TRBV4-2 to TRBJ1-1; D remains unclear. CDR3 length: 14 amino acids. Germline V gene sequence: CDR1 LGHNA, CDR2 YNFKEQ. V dropped 2 bases and J dropped 3 bases, with 10 bases sitting between them.

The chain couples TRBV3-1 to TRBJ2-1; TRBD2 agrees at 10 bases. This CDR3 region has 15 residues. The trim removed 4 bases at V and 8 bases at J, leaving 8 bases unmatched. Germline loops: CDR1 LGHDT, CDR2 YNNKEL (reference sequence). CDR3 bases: TGTGCCAGCAGCCGCTCAGCGGGAGGGCCCCATGAGCAGTTCTTC. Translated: CASSRSAGGPHEQFF.

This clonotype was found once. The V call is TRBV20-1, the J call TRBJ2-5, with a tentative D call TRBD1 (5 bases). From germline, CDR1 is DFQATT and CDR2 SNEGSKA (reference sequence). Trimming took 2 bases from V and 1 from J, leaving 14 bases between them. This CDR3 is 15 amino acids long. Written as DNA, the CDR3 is TGCAGTGCTAGACCCGGCGAAGACAGCCAAGAGACCCAGTACTTC. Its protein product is CSARPGEDSQETQYF.

The CDR3 here is CSADRETDTQYF. For the CDR3, the DNA is TGCAGTGCTGACAGGGAAACAGATACGCAGTATTTT. The rearrangement links TRBV20-1 to TRBJ2-3, with 7 positions matching TRBD1. CDR1 and CDR2 from the germline V gene are DFQATT and SNEGSKA (reference sequence). After removal of 5 bases from V and 3 bases from J, the junction contained 2 bases not matched to a gene. This CDR3 spans 12 amino acids.

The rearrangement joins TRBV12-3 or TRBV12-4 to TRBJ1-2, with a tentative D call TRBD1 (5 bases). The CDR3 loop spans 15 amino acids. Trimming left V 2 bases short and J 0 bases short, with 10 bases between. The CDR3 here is CASSLSGLPNYGYTF. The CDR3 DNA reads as TGTGCCAGCAGTTTATCGGGGCTACCTAACTATGGCTACACCTTC.

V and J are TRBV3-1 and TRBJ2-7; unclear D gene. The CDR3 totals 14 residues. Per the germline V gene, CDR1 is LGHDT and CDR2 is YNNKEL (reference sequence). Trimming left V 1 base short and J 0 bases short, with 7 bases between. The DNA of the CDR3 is TGTGCCAGCAGCCAAGGAAGGGTCTCCTACGAGCAGTACTTC. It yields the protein CASSQGRVSYEQYF.

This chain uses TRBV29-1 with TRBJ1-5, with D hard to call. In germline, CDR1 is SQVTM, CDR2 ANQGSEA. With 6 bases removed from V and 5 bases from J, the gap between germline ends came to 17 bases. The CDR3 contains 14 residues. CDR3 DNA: TGCAGCGTAGCCTCGGGGAGTGGGGATCAGCCCCAGCATTTT. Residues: CSVASGSGDQPQHF.

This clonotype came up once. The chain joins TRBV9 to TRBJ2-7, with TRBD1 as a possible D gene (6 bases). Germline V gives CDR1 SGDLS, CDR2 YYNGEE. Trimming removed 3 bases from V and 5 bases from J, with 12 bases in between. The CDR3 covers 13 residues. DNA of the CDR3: TGTGCCAGCAGCGCGCCGCAGGGGAACGAGCAGTACTTC. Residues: CASSAPQGNEQYF.

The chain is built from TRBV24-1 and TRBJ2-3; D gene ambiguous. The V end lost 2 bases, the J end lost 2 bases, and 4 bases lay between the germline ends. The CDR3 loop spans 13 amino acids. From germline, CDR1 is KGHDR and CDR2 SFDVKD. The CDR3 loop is CATSDWNTDTQYF. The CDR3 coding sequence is TGTGCCACCAGTGATTGGAACACAGATACGCAGTATTTT.

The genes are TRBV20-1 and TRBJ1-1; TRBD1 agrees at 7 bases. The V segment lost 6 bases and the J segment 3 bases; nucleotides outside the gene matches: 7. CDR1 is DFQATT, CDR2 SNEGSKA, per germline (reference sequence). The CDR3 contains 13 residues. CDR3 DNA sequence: TGCAGTGCCAACAGGGGTCAGGACACTGAAGCTTTCTTT. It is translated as CSANRGQDTEAFF.

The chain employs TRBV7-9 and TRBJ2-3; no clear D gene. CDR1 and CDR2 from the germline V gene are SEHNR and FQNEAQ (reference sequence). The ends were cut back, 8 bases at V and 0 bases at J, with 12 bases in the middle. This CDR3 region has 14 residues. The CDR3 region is CASFGLVSTDTQYF. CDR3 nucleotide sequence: TGTGCCAGCTTCGGCTTAGTGAGCACAGATACGCAGTATTTT.

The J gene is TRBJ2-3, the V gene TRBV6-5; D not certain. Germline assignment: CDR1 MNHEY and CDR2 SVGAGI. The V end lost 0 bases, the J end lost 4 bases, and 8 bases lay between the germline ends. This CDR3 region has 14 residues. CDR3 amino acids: CASSYSRGSDTQYF. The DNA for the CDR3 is TGTGCCAGCAGTTACTCGCGCGGATCAGATACGCAGTATTTT.

The CDR3 nucleotides are TGTGCCAGCAGCCTCGGGACACCCGTCCAAGAGACCCAGTACTTC. Translated, it gives CASSLGTPVQETQYF. The chain employs TRBV3-1 and TRBJ2-5; a weak D match, TRBD1 (6 bases). Germline-derived CDR1 and CDR2 are LGHDT and YNNKEL (reference sequence). The CDR3 is 15 residues long. Trimming took 4 bases from V and 1 from J, leaving 13 bases between them.

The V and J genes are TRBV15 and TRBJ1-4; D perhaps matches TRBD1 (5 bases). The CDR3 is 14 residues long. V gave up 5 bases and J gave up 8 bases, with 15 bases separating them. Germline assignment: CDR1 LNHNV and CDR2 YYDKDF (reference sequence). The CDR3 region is CATSDDPRDEKLFF. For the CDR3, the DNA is TGTGCCACCAGCGATGATCCCCGGGACGAAAAACTGTTTTTT.